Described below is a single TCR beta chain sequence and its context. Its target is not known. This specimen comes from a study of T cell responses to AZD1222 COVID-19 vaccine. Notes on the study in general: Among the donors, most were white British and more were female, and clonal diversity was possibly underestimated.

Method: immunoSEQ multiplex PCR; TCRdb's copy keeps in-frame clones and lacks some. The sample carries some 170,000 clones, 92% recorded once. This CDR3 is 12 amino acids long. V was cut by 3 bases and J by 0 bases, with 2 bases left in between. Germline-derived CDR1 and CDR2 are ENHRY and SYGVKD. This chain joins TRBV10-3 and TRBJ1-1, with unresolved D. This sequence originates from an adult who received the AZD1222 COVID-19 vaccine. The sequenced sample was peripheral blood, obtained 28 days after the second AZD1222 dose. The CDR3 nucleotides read TGTGCCATCAGTGAAATGAACACTGAAGCTTTCTTT. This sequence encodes CAISEMNTEAFF.